Described below is a single TCR beta chain sequence and its context. The data were obtained in a study of cytomegalovirus exposure and HLA in healthy donors. Germline values: CDR1 MNHNY, CDR2 SVGAGI (reference sequence). The CDR3 sequence is 11 residues long. Primers for the PCR totalled 60 Vbeta and 13 Jbeta. TCRdb keeps only in-frame clones here, not all; method: immunoSEQ multiplex PCR. In the table there are roughly 190,000 clones, around 80% of which are singletons. The sample taken for sequencing was PBMCs. This clonotype was sampled from a man in his forties or fifties in good health and CMV-seropositive. This chain uses TRBV6-6 with TRBJ2-5; no firm D call. The J call may not be correct, given that the DNA end is closer to TRBJ2-7. CDR3 residues: CASSQRYEQYF. DNA of the CDR3: TGTGCCAGCAGCCAGAGGTACGAGCAGTACTTC.